This is a list of T cell receptor beta chains from one sample in a study of PD-1 blockade in mismatch repair-deficient tumors. The protocol was immunoSEQ multiplex PCR, while the TCRdb copy is restricted to in-frame clones and leaves out a portion. The profile covers tens of thousands of clones, with approximately 84% appearing a single time and roughly 4% taken by the ten largest. Sequenced material: peripheral blood, taken roughly 76 weeks after starting pembrolizumab. These receptors all come from an adult with mismatch repair-deficient cancer. Each CDR3 is given without its conserved first and last residue. The order of the fields is V gene, J gene, CDR3 protein.

V: TRBV4-1
J: TRBJ2-2
CDR3: ASEDRNTGELF

V: TRBV2
J: TRBJ1-5
CDR3: ASSQGWVGQPQH

V: TRBV10-2
J: TRBJ2-7
CDR3: ASSSESDSTYEQY

V: TRBV7-2
J: TRBJ2-5
CDR3: ASSFGTGGTSQY

V: TRBV5-1
J: TRBJ2-3
CDR3: ASSMDRPDTQY

V: TRBV4-1
J: TRBJ2-2
CDR3: ASSQGLAGGIANTGELF

V: TRBV30
J: TRBJ2-1
CDR3: AWSAYNEQF

V: TRBV19
J: TRBJ1-2
CDR3: ASSILRNYGYT

V: TRBV18
J: TRBJ2-2
CDR3: ASSPRGQGDTGELF

V: TRBV5-1
J: TRBJ2-6
CDR3: ASSPTSGANVLT

V: TRBV5-1
J: TRBJ2-1
CDR3: ASTQLAGGYNEQF

V: TRBV27
J: TRBJ2-7
CDR3: ASSLSGGVLIYEQY

V: TRBV9
J: TRBJ2-1
CDR3: ASSVDNNEQF

V: TRBV7-7
J: TRBJ2-1
CDR3: ASSLELAGGSYNEQF

V: TRBV6-5
J: TRBJ2-7
CDR3: ASKTSAGLHEQY

V: TRBV7-3
J: TRBJ2-1
CDR3: ASSFSENEQF